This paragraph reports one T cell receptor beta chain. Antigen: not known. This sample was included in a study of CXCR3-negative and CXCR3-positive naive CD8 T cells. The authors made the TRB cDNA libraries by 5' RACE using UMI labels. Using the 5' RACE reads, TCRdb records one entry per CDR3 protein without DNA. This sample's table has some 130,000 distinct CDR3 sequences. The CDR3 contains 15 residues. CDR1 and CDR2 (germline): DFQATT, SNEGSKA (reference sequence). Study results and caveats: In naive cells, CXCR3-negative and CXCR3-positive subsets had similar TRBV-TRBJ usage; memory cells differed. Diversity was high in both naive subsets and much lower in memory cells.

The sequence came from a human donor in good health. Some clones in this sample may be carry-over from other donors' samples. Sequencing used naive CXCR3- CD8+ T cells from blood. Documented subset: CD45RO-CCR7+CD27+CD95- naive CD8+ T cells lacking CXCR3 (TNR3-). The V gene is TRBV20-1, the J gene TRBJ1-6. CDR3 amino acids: CSAGAIGSYNSPLHF.